The 24 T cell receptor beta chains below come from one sample, sequenced in a study of cytomegalovirus exposure and HLA in healthy donors. PCR used 60 Vbeta primers and 13 Jbeta primers. Repertoires were generated with immunoSEQ multiplex PCR, while TCRdb's copy carries only in-frame clones and drops some. The table records about 130,000 clones, 70% of them present only once. Sequencing input: PBMCs. The receptors here all came from a woman aged 55 to 70 in good health and CMV-seropositive.

The rearrangement joins TRBV6-5 to TRBJ2-1; the match to TRBD1 covers 8 bases. The CDR3 is 16 amino acids. Germline values: CDR1 MNHEY, CDR2 SVGAGI. V dropped 0 bases and J dropped 6; count of bases not matched to a gene: 7. Written as DNA, the CDR3 is TGTGCCAGCAGTTACTCGAGGGACAGGTTGGCCAATGAGCAGTTCTTC. It translates to CASSYSRDRLANEQFF.

The chain combines TRBV29-1 with TRBJ2-6; TRBD1 matches 8 bases. The length of the CDR3 is 17 residues. V trimming: 5 bases; J trimming: 0 bases; junction bases outside the gene matches: 9. CDR1 is SQVTM and CDR2 is ANQGSEA in the germline V gene. Here the CDR3 reads CSVTPDRASSGANVLTF. The CDR3 DNA reads as TGCAGCGTTACCCCGGACAGGGCCTCCTCTGGGGCCAACGTCCTGACTTTC.

The V gene is TRBV2, the J gene TRBJ2-1; TRBD2 matches at 7 bases. The CDR3 consists of 13 residues. Germline V CDR1 and CDR2: SNHLY, FYNNEI. V trimming: 6 bases; J trimming: 7 bases; junction bases outside the gene matches: 6. In nucleotides, the CDR3 is TGTGCCAGCAGAGCGGGGATCAGGAATGAGCAGTTCTTC. Residues: CASRAGIRNEQFF.

This sequence joins TRBV19 and TRBJ1-5, with 7 bases that match TRBD1. CDR3 length: 15 residues. V shed 6 bases and J 6 bases; nucleotides not matched to a gene: 11. Germline values: CDR1 LNHDA, CDR2 SQIVND (reference sequence). The CDR3 sequence: CASRPPDRVTQPQHF. CDR3 in DNA: TGTGCCAGTAGGCCCCCCGACAGGGTTACTCAGCCCCAGCATTTT.

J is TRBJ2-3 and V is TRBV11-2; TRBD2 matches at 8 bases. With 4 bases clipped from V and 1 base from J, the junction kept 7 bases outside the gene matches. The CDR3 has 16 amino acids. Germline-derived CDR1 and CDR2 are SGHAT and FQNNGV. CDR3 DNA sequence: TGTGCCAGCAGCTCCCGGACTAGCAGCGGCACAGATACGCAGTATTTT. Translated: CASSSRTSSGTDTQYF.

This sequence joins TRBV27 and TRBJ1-1, with 9 nucleotides matching TRBD1. Germline CDR1 and CDR2: MNHEY and SMNVEV (reference sequence). V lost 5 bases to trimming and J lost 2 bases; unmatched junction nucleotides: 3. The CDR3 has 14 residues. CDR3 region: CASSTTGGNTEAFF. DNA of the CDR3: TGTGCCAGCAGTACGACAGGGGGTAACACTGAAGCTTTCTTT.

This clone was seen only a few times. The chain employs TRBV27 and TRBJ2-7, with 10 nucleotides matching TRBD2. V was clipped by 5 bases and J by 3 bases; unmatched bases: 4. The CDR3 is 14 amino acids. CDR1 is MNHEY, CDR2 SMNVEV, per germline (reference sequence). The CDR3, as DNA: TGTGCCAGCAGTCCCCGGACTAGCGGCTACGAGCAGTACTTC. Its protein product is CASSPRTSGYEQYF.

The CDR3 sequence: CASSYSAGQSTDTQYF. DNA for the CDR3: TGTGCCAGCAGTTACTCTGCAGGCCAGAGCACAGATACGCAGTATTTT. The chain is built from TRBV6-6 and TRBJ2-3; D gene unclear. CDR3 size: 16 residues. CDR1 is MNHNY, CDR2 SVGAGI, per germline (reference sequence). V was pared by 0 bases and J by 0 bases, with 10 bases between.

This clone was observed a handful of times. This chain uses TRBV6-6 with TRBJ1-5; TRBD1 is a possible D gene (6 bases). The V gene lost 5 bases and the J gene lost 5 bases, with 10 bases spanning the gap. There are 13 residues in the CDR3. CDR1 MNHNY and CDR2 SVGAGI come from the germline V gene (reference sequence). CDR3 loop: CASSIQGHQPQHF. The DNA of the CDR3 is TGTGCCAGCAGTATACAGGGCCATCAGCCCCAGCATTTT.

The rearrangement uses TRBV5-1 and TRBJ2-5, with TRBD2 as a possible D gene (6 bases). The ends were cut back, 4 bases at V and 7 bases at J, with 11 bases in the middle. CDR3 length equals 12 residues. CDR1 is SGHRS, CDR2 YFSETQ, per germline. CDR3 protein: CASSPAGGTQYF. DNA for the CDR3: TGCGCCAGCAGCCCTGCCGGGGGGACCCAGTACTTC.

The J gene is TRBJ1-5, the V gene TRBV5-1; TRBD1 matches at 10 bases. CDR1 and CDR2 from the germline V gene are SGHRS and YFSETQ. This CDR3 has 16 residues. V lost 2 bases to trimming and J lost 6 bases; unmatched junction nucleotides: 8. This CDR3 reads CASSLSSGTGVQPQHF. As DNA, the CDR3 is TGCGCCAGCAGCTTATCATCCGGGACAGGGGTTCAGCCCCAGCATTTT.

The chain uses TRBV19 and TRBJ2-7; TRBD2 aligns across 15 bases. V lost 5 bases, J lost 4 bases, and 3 bases stayed unmatched. The CDR3 has 15 residues. Germline-derived CDR1 and CDR2 are LNHDA and SQIVND (reference sequence). The DNA of the CDR3 is TGTGCCAGTAGTGGGACTAGCGGGAGGACATACGAGCAGTACTTC. It yields the protein CASSGTSGRTYEQYF.

This clone was recorded a few times. The chain is built from TRBV19 and TRBJ1-2; 7 nucleotides line up with TRBD1. The V gene end was trimmed by 3 bases and the J gene end by 3 bases; junction bases not matched to a gene: 7. The CDR3 contains 15 residues. Per the germline V gene, CDR1 is LNHDA and CDR2 is SQIVND (reference sequence). The CDR3 DNA reads as TGTGCCAGTAGTATTCTTGACAGGGATTACTATGGCTACACCTTC. Residues: CASSILDRDYYGYTF. Full variable domain (remainder filled in from reference TRBV19 and TRBJ1-2): DGGITQSPKYLFRKEGQNVTLSCEQNLNHDAMYWYRQDPGQGLRLIYYSQIVNDFQKGDIAEGYSVSREKKESFPLTVTSAQKNPTAFYLCASSILDRDYYGYTFGSGTRLTVV.

The rearrangement uses TRBV25-1 and TRBJ1-3, with a possible D match to TRBD1 (5 bases). V was trimmed by 5 bases and J by 11 bases, leaving 13 bases between them. Germline lookup yields CDR1 MGHDK and CDR2 SYGVNS. This CDR3 is 12 amino acids long. The CDR3 loop reads CASSFEGRPIYF. CDR3 nucleotides: TGTGCCAGCAGTTTCGAGGGGAGGCCCATATATTTT.

This clone was seen a few times. This chain connects TRBV27 to TRBJ2-5; D is possibly TRBD1 (5 bases). Trimming removed 3 bases from V and 5 bases from J, with 13 bases in between. This CDR3 has 14 residues. The germline CDR1 and CDR2 sequences are MNHEY and SMNVEV (reference sequence). CDR3: CASSFTRGEETQYF. The DNA for the CDR3 is TGTGCCAGCAGTTTTACAAGGGGTGAGGAGACCCAGTACTTC.

The chain uses TRBV4-2 and TRBJ1-2; 7 bases match TRBD1. Trimming removed 10 bases from V and 4 bases from J; junction bases left unmatched: 6. Germline values: CDR1 LGHNA, CDR2 YNFKEQ. This CDR3 spans 12 amino acids. The CDR3 coding sequence is TGTGCCACCGGCCAGGGGGGCTATGGCTACACCTTC. Translating gives CATGQGGYGYTF.

J is TRBJ1-1 and V is TRBV7-8; D gene uncertain. Germline CDR1 is SGHVS and CDR2 is FQNEAQ. Trimming shortened V by 6 bases and J by 4 bases, and 21 bases separated the two germline ends. The CDR3 length is 16 residues. CDR3 amino acids: CASRPDANAGSTEAFF. CDR3 bases: TGTGCCAGCAGACCCGACGCGAACGCCGGGAGCACTGAAGCTTTCTTT.

This clone was counted a single time. The chain has TRBV5-4 and TRBJ2-1; 7 bases align to TRBD1. This CDR3 is built from 15 residues. V shed 5 bases, J shed 0 bases, and the junction held 5 bases outside the gene matches. Germline loops: CDR1 SGHNT, CDR2 YYREEE (reference sequence). The CDR3 protein is CASRSGQSSYNEQFF. CDR3 bases: TGTGCCAGCAGATCGGGACAGAGCTCCTACAATGAGCAGTTCTTC.

This clone has only a few counts. The V call is TRBV4-1, the J call TRBJ1-3, with D perhaps TRBD1 (6 bases). Per the germline V gene, CDR1 is MGHRA and CDR2 is YSYEKL. Trimming stripped 4 bases from V and 2 bases from J, with 18 bases between. This CDR3 region has 17 residues. The chain's CDR3 is CASSRRRGGEPGNTIYF. The CDR3 region has the DNA TGCGCCAGCAGCCGCCGCCGGGGGGGCGAACCTGGAAACACCATATATTTT.

CDR3 amino acids: CASSLRSYNEQFF. DNA for the CDR3: TGTGCCAGCAGCCTACGATCGTACAATGAGCAGTTCTTC. The chain has TRBV7-9 and TRBJ2-1; D ambiguous. The length of the CDR3 is 13 residues. V lost 5 bases, J lost 4 bases, and 9 bases lay in between. Germline CDR1 is SEHNR and CDR2 is FQNEAQ (reference sequence).

V gene TRBV5-1 combines with J gene TRBJ2-1; 7 bases are shared with TRBD2. Germline V CDR1 and CDR2: SGHRS, YFSETQ. J gave up 1 base and V 5 bases, and 9 bases lay outside the gene matches. The CDR3 consists of 16 residues. The CDR3 nucleotides are TGCGCCAGCAGACAAGTTAGCGGGTCATCCTACAATGAGCAGTTCTTC. Amino acid sequence: CASRQVSGSSYNEQFF.

This chain joins TRBV7-3 and TRBJ1-1; D unclear. V gave up 5 bases and J gave up 2 bases, with 15 bases separating them. The length of the CDR3 is 15 residues. From germline, CDR1 is SGHTA and CDR2 FQGTGA. This chain's CDR3 is CASSPSGLSNTEAFF. DNA of the CDR3: TGTGCCAGCAGCCCGTCGGGTCTATCTAACACTGAAGCTTTCTTT.

V and J are TRBV19 and TRBJ1-1; possible D gene TRBD1, 5 bases. CDR3 length equals 14 residues. Germline loops: CDR1 LNHDA, CDR2 SQIVND (reference sequence). Trimming stripped 2 bases from V and 1 base from J, with 8 bases between. CDR3 sequence reads: CASSIFGGNTEAFF. The DNA for the CDR3 is TGTGCCAGTAGTATATTCGGGGGGAACACTGAAGCTTTCTTT.

V usage is TRBV28 and J usage is TRBJ1-1; the D is unclear. The CDR3 contains 14 residues. Germline CDR1 reads MDHEN; CDR2 reads SYDVKM. V dropped 6 bases and J dropped 2 bases, with 13 bases sitting between them. Written as DNA, the CDR3 is TGTGCCAGCAGCGAAGGTTGGACTAACACTGAAGCTTTCTTT. This translates into CASSEGWTNTEAFF.